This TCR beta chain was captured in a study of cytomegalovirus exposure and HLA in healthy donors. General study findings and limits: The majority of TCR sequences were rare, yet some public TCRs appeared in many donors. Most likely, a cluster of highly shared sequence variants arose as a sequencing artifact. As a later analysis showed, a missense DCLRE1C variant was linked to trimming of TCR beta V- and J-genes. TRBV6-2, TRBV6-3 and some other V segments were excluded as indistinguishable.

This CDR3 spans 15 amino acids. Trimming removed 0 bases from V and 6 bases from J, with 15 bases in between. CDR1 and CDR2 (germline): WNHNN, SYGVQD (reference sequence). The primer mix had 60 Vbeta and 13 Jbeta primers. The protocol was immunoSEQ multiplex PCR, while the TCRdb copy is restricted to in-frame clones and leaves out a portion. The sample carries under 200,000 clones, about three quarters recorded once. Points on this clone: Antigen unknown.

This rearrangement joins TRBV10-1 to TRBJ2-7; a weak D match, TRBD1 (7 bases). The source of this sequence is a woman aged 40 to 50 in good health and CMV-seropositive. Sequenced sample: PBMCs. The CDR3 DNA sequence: TGCGCCAGCAGTGAGTCCGGCAGGGGGGTAGGCGAGCAGTACTTC. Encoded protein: CASSESGRGVGEQYF.